The 9 T cell receptor beta chains below come from one sample, sequenced in a study of technical replicates of blood from a handful of donors. Sequenced by immunoSEQ multiplex PCR; TCRdb stores in-frame clones only, minus some. Of about 83,000 clones listed, 90% to 97% are singletons. What was sequenced was T cells isolated from PBMCs. These receptors were obtained from a human donor in good health.

The chain employs TRBV19 and TRBJ2-3, with a possible D match to TRBD2 (6 bases). The V and J ends lost 5 bases and 1 base respectively, with 13 bases between them. Germline V gives CDR1 LNHDA, CDR2 SQIVND (reference sequence). This CDR3 contains 15 residues. The CDR3 is CASSAGLYRTDTQYF. The CDR3 nucleotides are TGTGCCAGTAGTGCGGGACTCTACCGCACAGATACGCAGTATTTT.

The chain joins TRBV27 to TRBJ2-7; D not resolved. Germline CDR1 MNHEY, CDR2 SMNVEV (reference sequence). This CDR3 is 15 amino acids long. V was pared by 8 bases and J by 3 bases, with 20 bases between. The CDR3 reads CASGDPKGSYYEQYF. CDR3 DNA sequence: TGTGCCAGCGGAGATCCCAAAGGTTCCTACTACGAGCAGTACTTC.

This chain uses TRBV2 with TRBJ2-3; D is possibly TRBD1 (6 bases). V lost 1 base and J lost 0, with 11 bases in between. The CDR3 runs 16 residues. The germline V gene has CDR1 SNHLY and CDR2 FYNNEI. CDR3 region: CASSEGGRLSTDTQYF. CDR3 DNA sequence: TGTGCCAGCAGTGAAGGGGGGCGGTTAAGCACAGATACGCAGTATTTT.

The rearrangement links TRBV18 to TRBJ1-1; TRBD1 aligns across 7 bases. The CDR3 contains 14 residues. Germline trimming cut 1 base from V and 3 bases from J; bases unmatched to any gene: 2. CDR1 KGHSH and CDR2 LQKENI come from the germline V gene. CDR3 sequence reads: CASSPRGQYTEAFF. The CDR3 DNA reads TGTGCCAGCTCACCACGGGGACAGTACACTGAAGCTTTCTTT.

The chain carries TRBV29-1 and TRBJ2-7; no definite D call. V was trimmed by 0 bases and J by 6 bases, leaving 6 bases between them. This CDR3 has 11 amino acids. Germline CDR1 is SQVTM and CDR2 is ANQGSEA. In DNA, the CDR3 is TGCAGCGTTGAAGAGACAACCGAGCAGTACTTC. Translation gives CSVEETTEQYF.

The chain is built from TRBV6-5 and TRBJ1-2; D is unclear. Deletions cut 4 bases from V and 0 bases from J, with 9 bases between. This CDR3 has 14 residues. Germline V gives CDR1 MNHEY, CDR2 SVGAGI. The CDR3 nucleotides read TGTGCCAGCAGTTCCCTCGGAGCTAACTATGGCTACACCTTC. Protein sequence: CASSSLGANYGYTF.

The CDR3 sequence: CASSLSGRTYEQYF. CDR3 nucleotides: TGTGCCAGCAGTCTTAGCGGGAGAACGTACGAGCAGTACTTC. J is TRBJ2-7 and V is TRBV6-5, with 9 bases lining up with TRBD2. CDR3 length: 14 residues. The trim removed 5 bases at V and 4 bases at J, leaving 6 bases unmatched. Germline CDR1 and CDR2: MNHEY and SVGAGI.

As DNA, the CDR3 is TGTGCCAGCAGCTTAGGGGCAAACAATGAGCAGTTCTTC. Amino acid sequence: CASSLGANNEQFF. The J gene is TRBJ2-1, the V gene TRBV7-2; D not resolved. The CDR3 loop spans 13 amino acids. Per the germline V gene, CDR1 is SGHTA and CDR2 is FQGNSA. Between the trimmed V and J ends, which lost 1 base and 5 bases, there was a span of 6 bases.

The chain is built from TRBV7-2 and TRBJ1-2, with D perhaps TRBD1 (5 bases). CDR1 and CDR2 from the germline V gene are SGHTA and FQGNSA. CDR3 length: 13 residues. V dropped 2 bases and J dropped 6 bases, with 10 bases sitting between them. This CDR3 is CASSLQGSDGYTF. The DNA for the CDR3 is TGTGCCAGCAGCTTACAGGGATCGGATGGCTACACCTTC. Supplemented by reference TRBV7-2 and TRBJ1-2, the full variable domain reads GAGVSQSPSNKVTEKGKDVELRCDPISGHTALYWYRQSLGQGLEFLIYFQGNSAPDKSGLPSDRFSAERTGGSVSTLTIQRTQQEDSAVYLCASSLQGSDGYTFGSGTRLTVV.